This T cell receptor beta chain originates from a study of immune cell composition in non-small cell lung cancer. Germline assignment: CDR1 SGHRS and CDR2 YFSETQ. The CDR3 is 14 residues long. Using immunoSEQ multiplex PCR, the repertoire was profiled, and TCRdb retains in-frame clones only, with some absent. The sample includes 1,500 to 2,000 clones, 81% of them seen just once. Study conclusions and caveats: Around four fifths of squamous and under 35% of adenocarcinoma cases had tumour-associated clones >0.5%.

Concerning this clone itself: What it binds is not known.

This chain joins TRBV5-1 and TRBJ2-5; TRBD1 agrees at 12 bases. The tail of the sequence fits TRBJ2-7 better, so the J call may be wrong. Material: lung tumor tissue. The clonotype originates from a human donor with non-small cell lung cancer. CDR3 in amino acids: CASSWGTGGDEQYF. DNA for the CDR3: TGCGCCAGCAGCTGGGGGACAGGGGGCGACGAGCAGTACTTC.